The next 18 T cell receptor beta chains were all read from a single sample in a study of CD8+CD57+ T cells in acquired aplastic anemia listed by TCRdb under 2018. The data were produced on an Illumina HiSeq 2000. Genomic DNA was used as template for profiling of TCR beta VDJ combinations and CDR3 sequences. TCRdb reanalyzed the raw reads on its own, using fastp at Q25 for trimming and MiXCR for clone calling, and kept in-frame beta chains. Entries are consolidated by CDR3 protein sequence, retaining the most common genes and DNA. Counted in this sample were fewer than 200,000 distinct CDR3 sequences; around 45% of them appeared once. Of the sample, about 1.1% falls within the top ten clones. Specimen: sorted CD4+, CD8+, or CD8+CD57+ T cells (not recorded which) from PBMCs. The source is a human donor in good health.

This clonotype has at least ten counts. This chain links TRBV15 with TRBJ1-6, with 11 bases aligning to TRBD1. The V gene's germline CDR1 is LNHNV and CDR2 YYDKDF (reference sequence). The CDR3 has 16 residues. With V trimmed by 6 bases and J by 7 bases, 8 bases remained unmatched. The CDR3 sequence: CATRRSDRGLNSPLHF. The CDR3 DNA is TGTGCCACCAGGAGATCGGACAGGGGGCTGAATTCACCCCTCCACTTT.

The rearrangement joins TRBV11-2 to TRBJ1-6; TRBD1 might be the D (6 bases). Germline V lookup: CDR1 SGHAT, CDR2 FQNNGV. V was clipped by 0 bases and J by 10 bases, with 13 bases between them. The CDR3 length is 15 residues. As DNA, the CDR3 is TGTGCCAGCAGCTTAGAGGGGGGCCCTAGATCACCCCTCCACTTT. Its translation is CASSLEGGPRSPLHF.

V is TRBV19 and J is TRBJ1-2; D unclear. The CDR3 loop spans 13 amino acids. The V end lost 7 bases, the J end lost 6 bases, and 15 bases lay between the germline ends. Germline-derived CDR1 and CDR2 are LNHDA and SQIVND (reference sequence). In nucleotides, the CDR3 is TGTGCCAGTAAGTGGGGATCCTATGATGGCTACACCTTC. Encoded protein: CASKWGSYDGYTF.

The V call is TRBV19, the J call TRBJ1-5; the D is unclear. Germline CDR1 is LNHDA and CDR2 is SQIVND (reference sequence). CDR3 length: 15 amino acids. Trimming stripped 9 bases from V and 1 base from J, with 16 bases between. CDR3: CASDPGPYSNQPQHF. CDR3 bases: TGTGCCAGCGACCCCGGGCCATACAGCAATCAGCCCCAGCATTTT.

This clonotype occurred many times. The chain is built from TRBV15 and TRBJ1-2, with D possibly TRBD1 on 5 matching bases. The germline gives CDR1 LNHNV, CDR2 YYDKDF (reference sequence). Trimming shortened V by 0 bases and J by 0 bases, and 17 bases separated the two germline ends. This CDR3 contains 18 residues. The CDR3 DNA follows: TGTGCCACCAGCAGAGATCCCATCGACAGCATAACTAACTATGGCTACACCTTC. Protein: CATSRDPIDSITNYGYTF.

This clonotype has a count of ten or more. CDR3 sequence: CASSLMGVRETQYF. CDR3 DNA sequence: TGTGCCAGCAGCTTGATGGGGGTGCGAGAGACCCAGTACTTC. V and J are TRBV7-2 and TRBJ2-5; D possibly matches TRBD1 or TRBD2 (5 bases each). The CDR3 spans 14 residues. CDR1 and CDR2 from the germline V gene are SGHTA and FQGNSA. The germline V and J ends were trimmed by 3 bases and 4 bases, with 12 bases remaining between them.

Ten or more counts support this clonotype. The rearrangement links TRBV4-1 to TRBJ1-6; D remains ambiguous. Germline CDR1 and CDR2: MGHRA and YSYEKL. The CDR3 is 16 amino acids. The V and J ends lost 1 base and 6 bases respectively, with 13 bases between them. CDR3 DNA: TGCGCCAGCAGCCAAGGGACGGCACACCTTAATTCACCCCTCCACTTT. This translates into CASSQGTAHLNSPLHF.

This clonotype turned up a few times. The chain has TRBV25-1 and TRBJ1-6; D possibly corresponds to TRBD1 (5 bases). The CDR3 covers 15 residues. V lost 4 bases and J lost 6, with 13 bases in between. The germline CDR1 and CDR2 sequences are MGHDK and SYGVNS. The CDR3 sequence is CASSGPGRPNSPLHF. The CDR3 DNA reads as TGTGCCAGCAGTGGCCCGGGACGTCCTAATTCACCCCTCCACTTT.

This clonotype was seen at least ten times. The chain is built from TRBV25-1 and TRBJ1-1; 8 nucleotides line up with TRBD1. Germline CDR1 reads MGHDK; CDR2 reads SYGVNS. This CDR3 has 17 amino acids. The V and J ends lost 6 bases and 6 bases, in that order; junction bases with no gene match: 18. The CDR3 loop reads CASRRGAGGLQQAEAFF. Written as DNA, the CDR3 is TGTGCCAGCAGGAGGGGGGCAGGGGGCCTTCAACAGGCTGAAGCTTTCTTT.

This clonotype was picked up one time. An end of the junction does not agree with germline; a read error may underlie this. The rearrangement joins TRBV10-3 to TRBJ1-5; D gene ambiguous. In germline, CDR1 is ENHRY, CDR2 SYGVKD. The CDR3 is made up of 12 amino acids. The CDR3 coding sequence is TGTGCCAGCAGTCCCATGAATCAGCCCCAGCATTTT. This sequence encodes CASSPMNQPQHF.

The chain couples TRBV3-1 to TRBJ2-3; D is undetermined. Trimming shortened V by 1 base and J by 4 bases, and 9 bases separated the two germline ends. Germline V CDR1 and CDR2: LGHDT, YNNKEL (reference sequence). The CDR3 consists of 14 residues. The CDR3 DNA sequence: TGTGCCAGCAGCCAAGGACCCCCCGCAGATACGCAGTATTTT. Amino acids: CASSQGPPADTQYF.

Turning to this clonotype: A much larger clone differs from this one at a single base, so this may be a read error. The chain carries TRBV5-4 and TRBJ1-2, with D possibly matching TRBD1 (5 bases). V lost 3 bases and J lost 8, with 17 bases in between. The CDR3 runs to 14 residues. Per germline, CDR1 SGHNT and CDR2 YYREEE (reference sequence). For the CDR3, the DNA is TGTGCCAGCAGCTCGCGACGGGGCCTATTAGGCTACACCTTC. Protein sequence: CASSSRRGLLGYTF.

This clonotype was recorded many times. The CDR3 protein is CSATLADTQYF. As DNA, the CDR3 is TGCAGTGCTACACTAGCAGATACGCAGTATTTT. This chain uses TRBV20-1 with TRBJ2-3, with a tentative D call TRBD2 (5 bases). With 4 bases removed from V and 4 bases from J, the gap between germline ends came to 6 bases. Germline assignment: CDR1 DFQATT and CDR2 SNEGSKA (reference sequence). CDR3 length: 11 residues.

As concerns this clonotype: Because the CDR3 is missing its conserved closing phenylalanine or tryptophan, this is likely a read error. V usage is TRBV11-3 and J usage is TRBJ2-7; tentatively, D is TRBD2 (5 bases). V shed 1 base and J shed 1 base, with 8 bases lying between them. CDR3 size: 14 residues. Germline-derived CDR1 and CDR2 are SGHNT and YENEEA. The CDR3 coding sequence is TGTGCCAGCAGCTTAGTTTTAGCGTCCTACGAGCAGTACTGC. It translates to CASSLVLASYEQYC.

This clonotype showed up many times. This sequence joins TRBV7-2 and TRBJ2-1, with TRBD1 matching over 7 bases. This CDR3 is 13 amino acids long. Germline V gives CDR1 SGHTA, CDR2 FQGNSA. The V gene end was trimmed by 8 bases and the J gene end by 9 bases; junction bases not matched to a gene: 10. CDR3 region: CASRIGGTIEQFF. CDR3 nucleotides: TGTGCCAGCCGCATAGGGGGCACGATTGAGCAGTTCTTC.

The V call is TRBV19, the J call TRBJ2-2, with 7 bases aligning to TRBD2. Germline loops: CDR1 LNHDA, CDR2 SQIVND (reference sequence). V lost 9 bases, J lost 1 base, and 11 bases stayed unmatched. CDR3 length: 16 residues. CDR3 loop: CASSTSGGGNTGELFF. The DNA for the CDR3 is TGTGCCAGCTCTACCAGCGGCGGGGGGAACACCGGGGAGCTGTTTTTT.

The chain couples TRBV19 to TRBJ1-1, with TRBD1 matching 7 bases. CDR1 and CDR2 from the germline V gene are LNHDA and SQIVND (reference sequence). This CDR3 has 15 residues. With 4 bases clipped from V and 1 base from J, the junction kept 6 bases outside the gene matches. Written as DNA, the CDR3 is TGTGCCAGTAGTACCACAGGGGTCGGGAACACTGAAGCTTTCTTT. Translated: CASSTTGVGNTEAFF.

The chain joins TRBV7-9 to TRBJ1-2; D may be TRBD1 (6 bases). Germline lookup yields CDR1 SEHNR and CDR2 FQNEAQ (reference sequence). The V end was cut by 4 bases, the J end by 5 bases, with 11 bases between. The CDR3 has 13 amino acids. Written as DNA, the CDR3 is TGTGCCAGCAGCTCAAAAGGGGGATATGGCTACACCTTC. Translation gives CASSSKGGYGYTF. The variable domain in full, with the rest retrieved from reference TRBV7-9 and TRBJ1-2, is DTGVSQNPRHKITKRGQNVTFRCDPISEHNRLYWYRQTLGQGPEFLTYFQNEAQLEKSRLLSDRFSAERPKGSFSTLEIQRTEQGDSAMYLCASSSKGGYGYTFGSGTRLTVV.